This TCR beta chain stems from a study of T-cell reconstitution after alpha-beta-depleted transplantation in children. Preparation of the TCRbeta library involved a method that used unique molecular identifiers. Each CDR3 protein gets one entry after TCRdb re-called the PCR reads with MiXCR. This sample has around 530,000 distinct CDR3 sequences, with 32% found just once. This clonotype was detected a few times. V gave up 6 bases and J gave up 2 bases; unmatched junction bases: 1. Germline V gene data show CDR1 as SQVTM and CDR2 as ANQGSEA. CDR3 length: 13 residues. Sequencing was performed on PBMCs from the stem cell graft donor, taken from the stem cell graft. This chain joins TRBV29-1 and TRBJ2-6; 7 nucleotides agree with TRBD1. This clonotype originated in a human donor who donated a stem cell graft to a child with aplastic anemia. The CDR3, as DNA: TGCAGCGTAGGGGGCGCTGGGGCCAACGTCCTGACTTTC. This gives the protein CSVGGAGANVLTF.